The rows below give T cell receptor beta chains drawn from one sample of a study of vaccination effects on CD4 cells after COVID-19. Sequencing was performed with immunoSEQ multiplex PCR; in TCRdb, only in-frame clones are kept and a portion is missing. This table has nearly 45,000 clones, roughly 75% appearing once. These TCRs are of unknown antigen specificity. Sequenced material: CD4+ T cells from PBMCs cultured with a peptide pool, taken before COVID-19 vaccination. The source is a human donor who had a prior SARS-CoV-2 infection. Both conserved end residues are part of each CDR3. The order of the fields is J gene, D gene, CDR3 length, V gene, CDR3 protein. A D gene is named only where the DNA matches it firmly.

TRBJ2-7 | . | 14 | TRBV18 | CASSPMQGGGEQYF
TRBJ2-5 | . | 12 | TRBV19 | CASSPSTGTQYF
TRBJ2-3 | . | 15 | TRBV7-9 | CASSQNNDRTDTQYF
TRBJ1-1 | . | 15 | TRBV5-1 | CASSPIGMQNTEAFF
TRBJ1-2 | . | 17 | TRBV6-6 | CASSPKRGEGRRYGYTF
TRBJ2-5 | . | 17 | TRBV21-1 | CASSSRGDRGRQETQYF
TRBJ2-3 | . | 15 | TRBV16 | CASSQEAYQTDTQYF
TRBJ2-1 | TRBD2 | 16 | TRBV18 | CASSLTSAISYNEQFF
TRBJ1-2 | . | 12 | TRBV19 | CASSISDYGYTF
TRBJ2-1 | TRBD1 | 16 | TRBV7-2 | CASSPWTGSSYNEQFF
TRBJ2-5 | . | 16 | TRBV7-7 | CASSPRAGRPGETQYF
TRBJ1-4 | . | 17 | TRBV4-1 | CASSQAGALGGEEKLFF
TRBJ1-1 | . | 13 | TRBV19 | CASSPRQYTEAFF
TRBJ2-3 | TRBD2 | 16 | TRBV5-6 | CASSLGLALSTDTQYF
TRBJ2-7 | TRBD2 | 15 | TRBV7-2 | CASSLRFAGGREQYF
TRBJ1-1 | . | 15 | TRBV11-3 | CASSPNTQGNTEAFF
TRBJ1-2 | . | 13 | TRBV5-6 | CASRNWAALGYTF
TRBJ2-7 | TRBD1 | 14 | TRBV20-1 | CSASSHRGPDEQYF
TRBJ1-1 | . | 15 | TRBV5-4 | CASNQPGQPNTEAFF
TRBJ2-1 | . | 11 | TRBV7-2 | CASSFYNEQFF
TRBJ1-6 | . | 14 | TRBV6-5 | CASSSGPYNSPLHF
TRBJ1-1 | . | 15 | TRBV11-3 | CASSLASGLATEAFF
TRBJ1-2 | . | 12 | TRBV10-3 | CASAGTLTGYTF
TRBJ1-4 | TRBD1 | 15 | TRBV19 | CASSRLQGSNEKLFF
TRBJ1-2 | TRBD1 | 18 | TRBV5-1 | CASSLSGQGASSNYGYTF
TRBJ2-1 | TRBD1 | 13 | TRBV12-5 | CASGRDRSNEQFF
TRBJ2-2 | . | 16 | TRBV24-1 | CATNSGREFDTGELFF
TRBJ1-1 | . | 14 | TRBV7-2 | CASSLVGRVNGAFF
TRBJ2-5 | TRBD2 | 13 | TRBV5-1 | CASSLAGGETQYF
TRBJ2-2 | . | 13 | TRBV6-5 | CASSYSFTGELFF
TRBJ2-1 | . | 15 | TRBV15 | CATSRVTRDYNEQFF
TRBJ2-5 | TRBD1 | 14 | TRBV2 | CASSEQGAQETQYF
TRBJ2-4 | TRBD1 | 17 | TRBV4-1 | CASSNQVLGGDFRVQYF
TRBJ2-7 | . | 13 | TRBV7-3 | CASSLTISGEQYF
TRBJ1-4 | TRBD1 | 18 | TRBV15 | CATSGGQQGASSNEKLFF
TRBJ1-4 | . | 14 | TRBV7-9 | CASSLRGTNEKLFF
TRBJ1-2 | . | 13 | TRBV12-5 | CASGLVQVGGYTF
TRBJ2-1 | TRBD1 | 16 | TRBV13 | CASSPSLQGAWNEQFF
TRBJ1-1 | TRBD1 | 16 | TRBV7-9 | CASSSHRFGTVLGAFF
TRBJ2-7 | . | 14 | TRBV29-1 | CSPRWGTYSYEQYF
TRBJ2-1 | TRBD2 | 14 | TRBV10-3 | CATHTSGDYNEQFF
TRBJ2-7 | TRBD1 | 13 | TRBV11-1 | CASSENRGHEQYF
TRBJ2-1 | TRBD2 | 16 | TRBV27 | CASRGQGAGEYNEQFF
TRBJ2-1 | TRBD2 | 13 | TRBV27 | CASSLAGPGEQFF
TRBJ1-6 | . | 14 | TRBV2 | CASATGPRDSPLHF
TRBJ2-7 | TRBD2 | 17 | TRBV5-6 | CASSPTLAGDRYYEQYF
TRBJ2-1 | TRBD2 | 13 | TRBV10-3 | CAIGTSGTYEQFF
TRBJ2-2 | TRBD1 | 15 | TRBV7-8 | CASSRGTGGTGELFF
TRBJ2-7 | . | 13 | TRBV5-1 | CASSLESEQRKYF
TRBJ2-7 | TRBD1 | 16 | TRBV5-4 | CASSLPGQKSSYEQYF
TRBJ2-3 | TRBD2 | 14 | TRBV9 | CASSRRGGADTQYF
TRBJ1-2 | . | 15 | TRBV28 | CATWPGGPGNYGYTF
TRBJ1-4 | . | 16 | TRBV15 | CATSRGGTGPNEKLFF
TRBJ1-2 | TRBD1 | 16 | TRBV4-2 | CASSQLLRQGGYGYTF
TRBJ2-7 | . | 14 | TRBV5-1 | CASSLVMGSGEQYF
TRBJ2-5 | . | 13 | TRBV5-8 | CASPDPGRETQYF
TRBJ2-7 | . | 14 | TRBV5-3 | CARSLWTQGPEQYF
TRBJ2-2 | . | 17 | TRBV27 | CASSLILDSLNTGELFF
TRBJ1-4 | . | 15 | TRBV6-5 | CASSYSGKPGEKLFF
TRBJ2-5 | . | 15 | TRBV6-5 | CASSYSRAGQETQYF